This TCR beta chain comes out of a study of blood T cell repertoires in COVID-19. V lost 5 bases, J lost 0 bases, and 10 bases lay in between. The CDR3 totals 14 residues. Germline V CDR1 and CDR2: MNHEY, SMNVEV (reference sequence). Original processing notes: For nucleated cells, counts were estimated from reference gene primer amplification. TCRdb's copy holds only in-frame clones and misses some; the assay was immunoSEQ multiplex PCR. The DNA gave D and trimming, while V, J and clone size come from that table. The table has 200,000 to 250,000 clones, 88% seen once. This TCR was recovered from an older woman with acute or convalescent COVID-19. The J gene is TRBJ1-1, the V gene TRBV27, with D possibly being TRBD1 (6 bases). Specimen: peripheral blood. This CDR3 reads CASSPWTVNTEAFF. CDR3 bases: TGTGCCAGCAGTCCGTGGACAGTGAACACTGAAGCTTTCTTT.